Below, one TCR beta chain is given with its context. The antigen is unknown. A much larger clone lies one base from this, so it may be a read error. This entry is derived from a study of regulatory T cells in long-lasting Graves disease. With iRepertoire HTBI primers and Arm-PCR of CDR3 regions, TCR beta libraries were built. TCRdb used MiXCR to reprocess the multiplex PCR reads, holding one entry per CDR3 protein. The sample contains almost 350,000 distinct CDR3 sequences, 20% of which appear only once. Whole-study findings and limits: What was studied was peripheral blood only, and not thyroid tissue.

Time point meaning: persistent/refractory GD, antithyroid drugs over 5 years with positive TRAb. Preparation of the TCR library used RNA extracted from PBMCs. A volume of about 9 milliliters of peripheral blood was collected in EDTA tubes. This TCR was sampled from a female donor with Graves disease. The sequencing here drew on peripheral blood mononuclear cells (PBMCs), taken when the disease was refractory, from a patient treated with antithyroid drugs.

For the CDR3, the DNA is TGTGCCAGCAGCCCAGGGTTCGGTCCACCCCTCCACTTT. Translation: CASSPGFGPPLHF. V is TRBV28 and J is TRBJ1-6, with D maybe TRBD1 (5 bases). The V and J ends lost 6 bases and 11 bases respectively, with 14 bases between them. This CDR3 has 13 amino acids. CDR1 and CDR2 (germline): MDHEN, SYDVKM. Supplemented by reference TRBV28 and TRBJ1-6, the full variable domain reads DVKVTQSSRYLVKRTGEKVFLECVQDMDHENMFWYRQDPGLGLRLIYFSYDVKMKEKGDIPEGYSVSREKKERFSLILESASTNQTSMYLCASSPGFGPPLHFGNGTRLTVT.